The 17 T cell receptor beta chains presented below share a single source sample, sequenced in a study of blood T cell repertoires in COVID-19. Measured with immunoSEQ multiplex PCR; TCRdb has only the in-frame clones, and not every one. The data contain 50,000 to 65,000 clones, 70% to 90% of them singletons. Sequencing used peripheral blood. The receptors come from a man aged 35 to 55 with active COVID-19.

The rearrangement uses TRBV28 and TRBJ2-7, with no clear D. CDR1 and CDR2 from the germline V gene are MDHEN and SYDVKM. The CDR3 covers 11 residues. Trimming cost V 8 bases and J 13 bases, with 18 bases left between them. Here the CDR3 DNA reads TGTGCCAGCTACTACGCCGAACTTTATTACTTC. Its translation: CASYYAELYYF.

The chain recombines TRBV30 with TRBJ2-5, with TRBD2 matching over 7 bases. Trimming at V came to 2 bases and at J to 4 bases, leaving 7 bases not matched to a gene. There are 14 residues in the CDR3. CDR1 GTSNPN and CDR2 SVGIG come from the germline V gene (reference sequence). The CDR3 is CAWSSGRVRETQYF. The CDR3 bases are TGTGCCTGGAGTAGTGGGAGGGTCCGAGAGACCCAGTACTTC. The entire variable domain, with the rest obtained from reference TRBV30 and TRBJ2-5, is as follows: SQTIHQWPATLVQPVGSPLSLECTVEGTSNPNLYWYRQAAGRGLQLLFYSVGIGQISSEVPQNLSASRPQDRQFILSSKKLLLSDSGFYLCAWSSGRVRETQYFGPGTRLLVL.

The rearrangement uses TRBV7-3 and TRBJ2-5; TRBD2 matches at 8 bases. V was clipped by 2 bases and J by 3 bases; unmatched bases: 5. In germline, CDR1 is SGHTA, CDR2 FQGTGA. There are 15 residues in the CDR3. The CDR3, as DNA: TGTGCCAGCAGCTTACAAGCGGGAGCAGAAGAGACCCAGTACTTC. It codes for CASSLQAGAEETQYF.

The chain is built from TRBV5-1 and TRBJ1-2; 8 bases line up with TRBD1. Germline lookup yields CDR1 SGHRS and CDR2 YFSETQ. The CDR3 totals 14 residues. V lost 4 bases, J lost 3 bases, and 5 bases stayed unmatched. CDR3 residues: CASSDMTGDYGYTF. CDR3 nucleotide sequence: TGCGCCAGCAGCGATATGACAGGGGACTATGGCTACACCTTC.

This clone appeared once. In nucleotides, the CDR3 is TGTGCCAGCAGCTTGTTCCAGCGGGAGGTCTACGAGCAGTACTTC. Protein: CASSLFQREVYEQYF. This chain connects TRBV5-4 to TRBJ2-7; 9 bases match TRBD2. CDR1 and CDR2 (germline): SGHNT, YYREEE (reference sequence). With 1 base clipped from V and 3 bases from J, the junction kept 5 bases outside the gene matches. The CDR3 extends over 15 amino acids.

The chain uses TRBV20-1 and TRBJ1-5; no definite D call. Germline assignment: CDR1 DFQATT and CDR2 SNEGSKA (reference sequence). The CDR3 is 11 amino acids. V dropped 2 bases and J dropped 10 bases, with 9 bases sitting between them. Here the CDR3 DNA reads TGCAGTGCTAGAACGGGGTTTCCCCAGCATTTT. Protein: CSARTGFPQHF.

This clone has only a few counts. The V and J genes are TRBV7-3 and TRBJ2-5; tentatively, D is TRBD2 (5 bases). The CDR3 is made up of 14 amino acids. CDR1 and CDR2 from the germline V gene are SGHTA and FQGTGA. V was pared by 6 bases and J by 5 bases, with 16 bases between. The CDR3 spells CASSQGSGYETQYF. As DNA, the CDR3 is TGTGCCAGCAGTCAAGGATCGGGGTACGAGACCCAGTACTTC.

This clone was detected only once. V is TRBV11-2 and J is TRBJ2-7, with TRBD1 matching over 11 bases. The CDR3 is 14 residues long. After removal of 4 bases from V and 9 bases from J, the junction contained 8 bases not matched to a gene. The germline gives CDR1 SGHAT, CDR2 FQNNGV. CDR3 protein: CASSSGQGGVGQYF. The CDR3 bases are TGTGCCAGCAGCTCGGGACAGGGGGGTGTCGGGCAGTACTTC.

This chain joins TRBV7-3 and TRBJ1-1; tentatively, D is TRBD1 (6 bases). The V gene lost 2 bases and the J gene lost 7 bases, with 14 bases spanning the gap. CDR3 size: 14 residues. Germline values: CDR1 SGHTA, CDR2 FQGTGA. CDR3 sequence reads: CASSLLQGSGEAFF. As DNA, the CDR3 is TGTGCCAGCAGCTTACTTCAGGGGTCGGGTGAAGCTTTCTTT.

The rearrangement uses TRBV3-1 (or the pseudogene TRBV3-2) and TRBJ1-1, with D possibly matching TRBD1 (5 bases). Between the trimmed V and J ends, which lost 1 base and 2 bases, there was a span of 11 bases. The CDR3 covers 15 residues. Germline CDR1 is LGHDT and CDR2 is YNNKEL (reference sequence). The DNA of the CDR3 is TGTGCCAGCAGCCAAGGCCCGGGGGTCAACACTGAAGCTTTCTTT. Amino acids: CASSQGPGVNTEAFF.

This chain's CDR3 is CASRVTGNTEAFF. The CDR3 DNA reads as TGTGCCAGCAGGGTCACAGGGAACACTGAAGCTTTCTTT. The chain combines TRBV27 with TRBJ1-1; the D gene is possibly TRBD1 (5 bases). The CDR3 covers 13 residues. Trimming left V 6 bases short and J 1 base short, with 9 bases between. The germline CDR1 and CDR2 sequences are MNHEY and SMNVEV (reference sequence).

The CDR3 region is CASSTRLAKEQFF. DNA of the CDR3: TGTGCCAGCAGCACTCGACTAGCGAAGGAGCAGTTCTTC. V gene TRBV7-9 combines with J gene TRBJ2-1; 8 bases line up with TRBD2. The CDR3 has 13 amino acids. V dropped 5 bases and J dropped 10; count of bases not matched to a gene: 7. Germline V gene sequence: CDR1 SEHNR, CDR2 FQNEAQ (reference sequence).

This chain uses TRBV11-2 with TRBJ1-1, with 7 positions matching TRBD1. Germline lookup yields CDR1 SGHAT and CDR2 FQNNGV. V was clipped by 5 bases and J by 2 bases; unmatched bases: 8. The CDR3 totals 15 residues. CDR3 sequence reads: CASSGRDSLNTEAFF. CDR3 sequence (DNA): TGTGCCAGCAGCGGAAGGGACAGCCTAAACACTGAAGCTTTCTTT. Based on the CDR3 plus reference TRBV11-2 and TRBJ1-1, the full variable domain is EAGVAQSPRYKIIEKRQSVAFWCNPISGHATLYWYQQILGQGPKLLIQFQNNGVVDDSQLPKDRFSAERLKGVDSTLKIQPAKLEDSAVYLCASSGRDSLNTEAFFGQGTRLTVV.

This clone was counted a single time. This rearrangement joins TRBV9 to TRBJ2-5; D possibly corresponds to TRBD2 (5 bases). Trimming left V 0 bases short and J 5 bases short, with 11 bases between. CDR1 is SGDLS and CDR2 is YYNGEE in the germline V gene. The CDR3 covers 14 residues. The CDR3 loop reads CASSVEWEWETQYF. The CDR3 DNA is TGTGCCAGCAGCGTAGAATGGGAGTGGGAGACCCAGTACTTC. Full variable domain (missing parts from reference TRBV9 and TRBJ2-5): DSGVTQTPKHLITATGQRVTLRCSPRSGDLSVYWYQQSLDQGLQFLIQYYNGEERAKGNILERFSAQQFPDLHSELNLSSLELGDSALYFCASSVEWEWETQYFGPGTRLLVL.

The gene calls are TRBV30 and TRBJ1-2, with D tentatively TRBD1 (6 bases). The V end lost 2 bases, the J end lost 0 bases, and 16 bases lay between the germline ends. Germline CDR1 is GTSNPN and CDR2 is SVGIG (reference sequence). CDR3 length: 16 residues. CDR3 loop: CAWSRDIIPPNYGYTF. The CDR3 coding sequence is TGTGCCTGGAGTCGGGACATAATACCCCCTAACTATGGCTACACCTTC.

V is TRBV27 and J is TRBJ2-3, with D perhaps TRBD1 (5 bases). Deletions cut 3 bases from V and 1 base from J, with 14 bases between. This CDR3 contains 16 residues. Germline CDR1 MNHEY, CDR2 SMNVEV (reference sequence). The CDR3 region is CASSLTRTTRTDTQYF. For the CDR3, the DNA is TGTGCCAGCAGTTTGACGCGGACAACGCGCACAGATACGCAGTATTTT.

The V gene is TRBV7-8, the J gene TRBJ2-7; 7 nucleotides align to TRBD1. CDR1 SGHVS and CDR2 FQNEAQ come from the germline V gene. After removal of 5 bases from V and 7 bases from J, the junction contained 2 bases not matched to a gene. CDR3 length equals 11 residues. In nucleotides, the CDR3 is TGTGCCAGCAGCAAGGACAGGGAGCAGTACTTC. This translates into CASSKDREQYF.